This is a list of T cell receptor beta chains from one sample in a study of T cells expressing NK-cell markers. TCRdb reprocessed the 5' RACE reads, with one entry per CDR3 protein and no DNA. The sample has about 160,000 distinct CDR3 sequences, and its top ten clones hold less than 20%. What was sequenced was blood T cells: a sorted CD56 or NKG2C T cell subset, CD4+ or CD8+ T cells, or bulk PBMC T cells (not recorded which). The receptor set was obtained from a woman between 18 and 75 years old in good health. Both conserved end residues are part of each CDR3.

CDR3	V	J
CASKRLVDQETQYF	TRBV19	TRBJ2-5
CASSGGTGGSGTEAFF	TRBV5-1	TRBJ1-1
CASRDSRNQPQHF	TRBV27	TRBJ1-5
CASSPRTGAGGYTF	TRBV27	TRBJ1-2
CASRDATGFGYGYTF	TRBV5-1	TRBJ1-2
CASSLGSGGNYNEQFF	TRBV7-2	TRBJ2-1
CATKGGATGELFF	TRBV6-6	TRBJ2-2
CASSLGGGGAVETQYF	TRBV7-9	TRBJ2-5
CASSDTSGTGYTF	TRBV5-1	TRBJ1-2
CASSLKVLNYGYTF	TRBV27	TRBJ1-2
CASTSGSLADTQYF	TRBV2	TRBJ2-3
CASSQGVVKDIRGYEQYF	TRBV4-1	TRBJ2-7
CSARPGSGVETQYF	TRBV20-1	TRBJ2-5
CASSGRGTANEKLFF	TRBV6-1	TRBJ1-4
CATLPDPTSYEQYF	TRBV6-1	TRBJ2-7
CASSEGTPPYEQYF	TRBV10-2	TRBJ2-7
CATSRDAGVSYNEQFF	TRBV15	TRBJ2-1
CAISGTASNEKLFF	TRBV10-3	TRBJ1-4
CASGRQGALQPQHF	TRBV4-1	TRBJ1-5
CASSPREGYGYTF	TRBV18	TRBJ1-2